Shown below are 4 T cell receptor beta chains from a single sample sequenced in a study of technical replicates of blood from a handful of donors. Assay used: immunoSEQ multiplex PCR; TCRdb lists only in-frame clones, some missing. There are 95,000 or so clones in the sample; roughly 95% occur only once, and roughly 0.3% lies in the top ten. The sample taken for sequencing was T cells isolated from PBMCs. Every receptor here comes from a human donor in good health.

CDR3 sequence reads: CASSPGVGGELFF. CDR3 DNA sequence: TGTGCCAGCAGCCCCGGGGTGGGCGGGGAGCTGTTTTTT. The chain has TRBV7-2 and TRBJ2-2; possibly TRBD2 for D (5 bases). The V end lost 5 bases, the J end lost 7 bases, and 11 bases lay between the germline ends. The CDR3 sequence is 13 residues long. The germline CDR1 and CDR2 sequences are SGHTA and FQGNSA. Variable domain in full (rest from reference TRBV7-2 and TRBJ2-2): GAGVSQSPSNKVTEKGKDVELRCDPISGHTALYWYRQSLGQGLEFLIYFQGNSAPDKSGLPSDRFSAERTGGSVSTLTIQRTQQEDSAVYLCASSPGVGGELFFGEGSRLTVL.

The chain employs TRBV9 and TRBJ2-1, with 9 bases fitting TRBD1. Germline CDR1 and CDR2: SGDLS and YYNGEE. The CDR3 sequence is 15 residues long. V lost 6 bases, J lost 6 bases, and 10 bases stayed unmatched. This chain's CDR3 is CASTFGQGIANEQFF. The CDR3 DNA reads TGTGCCAGCACCTTTGGACAGGGGATTGCCAATGAGCAGTTCTTC.

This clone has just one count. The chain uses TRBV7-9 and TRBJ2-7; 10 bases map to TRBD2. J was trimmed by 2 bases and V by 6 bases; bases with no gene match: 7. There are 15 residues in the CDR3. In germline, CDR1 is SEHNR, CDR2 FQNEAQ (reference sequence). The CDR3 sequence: CASRGGLAEPYEQYF. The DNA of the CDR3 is TGTGCCAGCAGGGGAGGACTAGCGGAACCCTACGAGCAGTACTTC.

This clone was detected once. The CDR3 DNA reads TGTGCCAGCAGCGTACTCGGGGATAACACCGGGGAGCTGTTTTTT. Protein product: CASSVLGDNTGELFF. V usage is TRBV9 and J usage is TRBJ2-2; tentatively, D is TRBD2 (5 bases). Trimming took 1 base from V and 2 from J, leaving 9 bases between them. This CDR3 region has 15 residues. Looked up from germline, CDR1 is SGDLS and CDR2 is YYNGEE.